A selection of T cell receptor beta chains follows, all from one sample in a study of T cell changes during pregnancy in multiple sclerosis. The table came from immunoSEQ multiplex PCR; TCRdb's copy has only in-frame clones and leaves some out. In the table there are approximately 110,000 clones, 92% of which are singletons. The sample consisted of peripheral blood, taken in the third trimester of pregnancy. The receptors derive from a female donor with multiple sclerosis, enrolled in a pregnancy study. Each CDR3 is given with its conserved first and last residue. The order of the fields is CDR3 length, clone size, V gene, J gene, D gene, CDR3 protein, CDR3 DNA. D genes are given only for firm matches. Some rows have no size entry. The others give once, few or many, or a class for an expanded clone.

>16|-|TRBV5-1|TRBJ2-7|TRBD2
CASSHGGDSGRAEQYF
TGCGCCAGCAGCCACGGAGGGGATAGCGGGAGGGCCGAGCAGTACTTC
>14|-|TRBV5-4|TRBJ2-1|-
CASSLPAGSNEQFF
TGTGCCAGCAGCTTGCCAGCGGGCTCCAATGAGCAGTTCTTC
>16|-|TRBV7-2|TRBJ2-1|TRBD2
CASSLRRGATYNEQFF
TGTGCCAGCAGCTTGAGGCGGGGGGCGACCTACAATGAGCAGTTCTTC
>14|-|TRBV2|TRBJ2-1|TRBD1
CASRDRQGNNEQFF
TGTGCCAGCAGGGACCGACAGGGGAACAATGAGCAGTTCTTC
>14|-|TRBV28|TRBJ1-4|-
CASIPGGHNEKLFF
TGTGCCAGCATCCCTGGGGGCCATAATGAAAAACTGTTTTTT
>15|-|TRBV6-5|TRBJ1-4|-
CASRDAGVSNEKLFF
TGTGCCAGCAGGGACGCGGGAGTGTCAAATGAAAAACTGTTTTTT
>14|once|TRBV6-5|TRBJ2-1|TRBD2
CASKGGLAGTEQFF
TGTGCCAGCAAGGGGGGGCTAGCGGGGACTGAGCAGTTCTTC
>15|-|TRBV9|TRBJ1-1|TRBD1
CASSVDVTGVTEAFF
TGTGCCAGCAGCGTAGATGTCACAGGGGTAACTGAAGCTTTCTTT
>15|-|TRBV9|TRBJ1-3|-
CASSPTGPRGNTIYF
TGTGCCAGCAGCCCAACAGGGCCTCGGGGAAACACCATATATTTT
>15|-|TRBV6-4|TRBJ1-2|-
CASSVNPGANYGYTF
TGTGCCAGCAGTGTCAATCCAGGGGCTAACTATGGCTACACCTTC
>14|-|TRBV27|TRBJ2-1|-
CASRPIGEGSEQFF
TGTGCCAGCAGACCGATCGGGGAAGGCAGTGAGCAGTTCTTC
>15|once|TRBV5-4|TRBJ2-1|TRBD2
CASSLASGIYNEQFF
TGTGCCAGCAGCTTGGCTAGCGGAATCTACAATGAGCAGTTCTTC
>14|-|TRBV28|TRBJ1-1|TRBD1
CASSLDRVNTEAFF
TGTGCCAGCAGTTTGGACAGGGTGAACACTGAAGCTTTCTTT
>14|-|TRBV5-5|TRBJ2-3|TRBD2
CASSPGLAGATQYF
TGTGCCAGCAGCCCGGGACTAGCGGGAGCTACGCAGTATTTT
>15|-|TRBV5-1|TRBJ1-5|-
CASSLDSFSNQPQHF
TGCGCCAGCAGCCTAGACAGTTTCAGCAATCAGCCCCAGCATTTT
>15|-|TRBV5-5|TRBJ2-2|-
CASSLVTGEVGELFF
TGTGCCAGCAGCTTGGTTACAGGGGAGGTCGGGGAGCTGTTTTTT
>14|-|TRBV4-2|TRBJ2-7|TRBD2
CASSPPERGKVQYF
TGTGCCAGCAGCCCCCCGGAGCGGGGTAAGGTGCAGTACTTC